A few counts support the clone carrying this T cell receptor (beta chain). Antigen: not known. The data derive from a study of molecular identifiers for immune sequencing clone quantification. This CDR3 has 12 residues. Deletions cut 6 bases from V and 4 bases from J, with 9 bases between. In preparing bulk TCR libraries, previously described methods and listed TCR primers were used. TCRdb itself ran the PCR reads through MiXCR, one entry per CDR3 protein. The sample has over 60,000 distinct CDR3 sequences, over 15% seen once; the top ten hold under 1.5%. Study-wide points: Beyond 20 RNA copies, clones held over 99% of effector molecules, compared with under 1% in naive cells.

This sequence joins TRBV12-3 or TRBV12-4 and TRBJ2-5; TRBD1 or TRBD2 may be the D gene (5 bases each). This TCR derives from a human donor in good health. Some libraries in this study had Jurkat cell RNA spiked in. The specimen was naive CD8+ T cells from blood, with Jurkat cell RNA spiked in. Stated subset: FACS-sorted CD8+CD4-CCR7+CD45RA+ naive T cells. The CDR3 nucleotides are TGTGCCAGCAGCCGGGACCGAGAGACCCAGTACTTC. It translates to CASSRDRETQYF.